The rows below give T cell receptor beta chains drawn from one sample of a study of blood T cell repertoires in COVID-19. The repertoire was sequenced with immunoSEQ multiplex PCR; TCRdb's copy has only in-frame clones and lacks some. The table has about 330,000 clones, 70% to 90% seen once. The specimen sequenced was PBMCs or T cells enriched from blood (not recorded which). Receptors were obtained from a young woman who had recovered from COVID-19. Both conserved end residues are part of each CDR3. A D gene is named only where the DNA matches it firmly. The size entry is marked missing in some rows and otherwise reads once, few, many or a size class.

.	TRBV3-1/TRBV3-2	TRBJ1-1	.	CASSPYGGLENTEAFF	TGTGCCAGCAGCCCCTACGGGGGGCTGGAGAACACTGAAGCTTTCTTT
TRBD1	TRBV30	TRBJ1-2	.	CACRGTGSSNGYTF	TGTGCCTGTCGGGGGACAGGGTCTTCTAATGGCTACACCTTC
.	TRBV27	TRBJ1-2	.	CASSLTGRGPPNGYTF	TGTGCCAGCAGTTTGACTGGGAGGGGTCCCCCTAACGGCTACACCTTC
.	TRBV27	TRBJ1-1	.	CASRRDGSNTEAFF	TGTGCCAGCAGGCGGGACGGCTCGAACACTGAAGCTTTCTTT
.	TRBV11-2	TRBJ1-1	.	CASSPRAGAISTLNTEAFF	TGTGCCAGCAGCCCCCGAGCAGGGGCGATTTCTACATTGAACACTGAAGCTTTCTTT
.	TRBV4-1	TRBJ1-1	.	CASSQGEGYRRNTEAFF	TGCGCCAGCAGCCAAGGGGAGGGCTACAGGAGAAACACTGAAGCTTTCTTT
TRBD2	TRBV5-6	TRBJ2-7	.	CASSLWGLAGDEQYF	TGTGCCAGCAGCTTATGGGGACTAGCGGGAGACGAGCAGTACTTC
TRBD1	TRBV11-2	TRBJ2-5	.	CASSPRDRGTPNF	TGTGCCAGCAGCCCCAGGGACAGGGGGACCCCCAACTTC
TRBD2	TRBV7-2	TRBJ2-2	.	CASSFLAGGNTGELFF	TGTGCCAGCAGCTTCCTGGCGGGGGGGAACACCGGGGAGCTGTTTTTT
TRBD2	TRBV10-1	TRBJ2-7	.	CASSGGASGFYEQYF	TGCGCCAGCAGTGGTGGGGCTAGCGGATTCTACGAGCAGTACTTC
TRBD1	TRBV12-3/TRBV12-4	TRBJ2-5	.	CASSHRGLAPQYF	TGTGCCAGCAGTCACAGGGGGCTAGCACCCCAGTACTTC
TRBD2	TRBV7-9	TRBJ2-5	.	CASSTPSGGPVETQYF	TGTGCCAGCAGCACGCCTAGCGGGGGACCTGTGGAGACCCAGTACTTC
.	TRBV5-1	TRBJ2-7	.	CASSLVRQGGSYEQYF	TGCGCCAGCAGCTTGGTCCGGCAGGGAGGCTCCTACGAGCAGTACTTC
TRBD2	TRBV11-3	TRBJ2-5	.	CASSPGTSGGWETQYF	TGTGCCAGCAGCCCGGGGACTAGCGGGGGATGGGAGACCCAGTACTTC
.	TRBV18	TRBJ1-1	.	CASSPNSGGEAFF	TGTGCCAGCTCACCGAACTCTGGAGGTGAAGCTTTCTTT
.	TRBV6-1	TRBJ1-4	.	CASSDSAGAWEKLFF	TGTGCCAGCAGTGATTCTGCGGGGGCCTGGGAAAAACTGTTTTTT
.	TRBV3-1/TRBV3-2	TRBJ1-6	.	CASSLGVYNSPLHF	TGTGCCAGCAGCCTCGGAGTTTATAATTCACCCCTCCACTTT
.	TRBV29-1	TRBJ2-7	.	CSVRQGGGYEQYF	TGCAGCGTTCGTCAGGGAGGCGGCTACGAGCAGTACTTC
TRBD1	TRBV27	TRBJ2-2	.	CASSLLDRGQGGELFF	TGTGCCAGCAGTTTACTGGACAGGGGGCAGGGCGGGGAGCTGTTTTTT
TRBD1	TRBV24-1	TRBJ1-5	.	CATSDLTGGSNQPQHF	TGTGCCACCAGTGACCTGACAGGGGGGAGCAATCAGCCCCAGCATTTT
TRBD2	TRBV9	TRBJ2-1	.	CASSVLTRAGGYNEQFF	TGTGCCAGCAGCGTACTGACGAGAGCGGGAGGTTACAATGAGCAGTTCTTC
TRBD1	TRBV5-1	TRBJ1-6	once	CASSSDSGGDSTFWRSPLHF	TGCGCCAGCAGCTCCGATTCGGGGGGGGACAGTACCTTTTGGAGATCACCCCTCCACTTT
.	TRBV19	TRBJ2-1	.	CASSYYSSSSYNEQFF	TGTGCCAGTAGTTATTATAGCAGCAGCTCCTACAATGAGCAGTTCTTC
TRBD1	TRBV18	TRBJ1-3	once	CASSPPRPTGATIYF	TGTGCCAGCTCACCACCGAGGCCGACAGGGGCCACCATATATTTT
.	TRBV3-1/TRBV3-2	TRBJ1-2	.	CASSQGAEDTF	TGTGCCAGCAGCCAGGGAGCGGAAGACACCTTC
TRBD2	TRBV7-9	TRBJ2-2	many	CRTSGADTGELFF	TGCCGGACTAGCGGTGCTGACACCGGGGAGCTGTTTTTT
.	TRBV24-1	TRBJ2-1	.	CATSDPYNEQFF	TGTGCCACCAGTGATCCTTACAATGAGCAGTTCTTC
.	TRBV18	TRBJ2-3	.	CASSPGADTQYF	TGTGCCAGCTCACCAGGTGCGGATACGCAGTATTTT
TRBD1	TRBV10-3	TRBJ1-2	.	CATSTTGGNGYTF	TGTGCCACCTCCACGACAGGGGGGAATGGCTACACCTTC
TRBD1	TRBV7-9	TRBJ1-1	.	CASSLGDRFYEAFF	TGTGCCAGCAGCTTGGGGGACAGATTTTATGAAGCTTTCTTT
.	TRBV25-1	TRBJ1-1	.	CASSPGLGAFF	TGTGCCAGCAGTCCGGGTCTAGGTGCTTTCTTT
TRBD1	TRBV5-1	TRBJ1-1	once	CASTSSTGEYTEAFF	TGCGCCAGCACCTCCTCTACAGGGGAATACACTGAAGCTTTCTTT
.	TRBV6-5	TRBJ1-2	few	CASSLLSIGLGYTF	TGTGCCAGCAGCCTCTTAAGTATCGGGTTGGGCTACACCTTC
TRBD1	TRBV11-2	TRBJ1-2	.	CASSLEQGARGYTF	TGTGCCAGCAGCTTAGAACAGGGGGCAAGAGGCTACACCTTC
TRBD1	TRBV10-1	TRBJ1-1	.	CASSGGTGRGTEAFF	TGCGCCAGCAGTGGGGGGACAGGGCGAGGAACTGAAGCTTTCTTT
.	TRBV3-1/TRBV3-2	TRBJ1-1	.	CASSQEGGAFF	TGTGCCAGCAGCCAAGAGGGGGGAGCTTTCTTT
.	TRBV5-4	TRBJ2-1	.	CASSIDRTWGEQFF	TGTGCCAGCAGCATCGACAGGACATGGGGTGAGCAGTTCTTC
TRBD1	TRBV9	TRBJ1-2	.	CASSVAPTGGRGYTF	TGTGCCAGCAGCGTAGCCCCTACAGGGGGCCGCGGCTACACCTTC
TRBD1	TRBV13	TRBJ2-5	.	CASSLGRGETQYF	TGTGCCAGCAGCTTAGGCAGGGGGGAGACCCAGTACTTC
.	TRBV15	TRBJ1-1	.	CATSRASKGTEAFF	TGTGCCACCAGCAGAGCGAGTAAGGGGACTGAAGCTTTCTTT
.	TRBV5-8	TRBJ2-5	.	CASSPEYQETQYF	TGTGCCAGCAGTCCCGAGTACCAAGAGACCCAGTACTTC
TRBD1	TRBV5-4	TRBJ2-1	.	CASSLVSHRGNEQFF	TGTGCCAGCAGCTTGGTATCTCACAGGGGCAATGAGCAGTTCTTC
.	TRBV4-1	TRBJ2-4	few	CASSHPRLLAKNIQYF	TGCGCCAGCAGCCACCCCCGTCTTCTAGCCAAAAACATTCAGTACTTC
.	TRBV27	TRBJ2-3	few	CASSLNLASTDTQYF	TGTGCCAGCAGTTTAAATCTAGCGAGCACAGATACGCAGTATTTT
.	TRBV28	TRBJ1-5	.	CASTVAGTTQPQHF	TGTGCCAGCACCGTCGCCGGGACAACTCAGCCCCAGCATTTT
TRBD1	TRBV9	TRBJ2-6	.	CASSVTGDYPSGANVLTF	TGTGCCAGCAGCGTCACAGGGGATTACCCATCTGGGGCCAACGTCCTGACTTTC
TRBD1	TRBV6-5	TRBJ1-4	.	CASSYSPGQPILFF	TGTGCCAGCAGTTATTCTCCGGGACAGCCGATCCTGTTTTTT
.	TRBV30	TRBJ1-2	.	CAWSVTGLVYGYTF	TGTGCCTGGAGTGTAACGGGTTTAGTTTATGGCTACACCTTC
.	TRBV6-5	TRBJ1-1	.	CASSYGLTNTEAFF	TGTGCCAGCAGTTACGGGCTGACGAACACTGAAGCTTTCTTT
.	TRBV2	TRBJ1-5	.	CASSDGRGSSQPQHF	TGTGCCAGCAGTGATGGCAGGGGTTCAAGTCAGCCCCAGCATTTT
TRBD2	TRBV18	TRBJ2-1	.	CASSPGLAGYNEQFF	TGTGCCAGCTCACCGGGACTAGCCGGCTACAATGAGCAGTTCTTC
.	TRBV9	TRBJ2-7	.	CASSVDLGGLSYEQYF	TGTGCCAGCAGCGTAGATTTAGGAGGGCTCTCCTACGAGCAGTACTTC
TRBD2	TRBV7-9	TRBJ2-1	.	CASSLTSGGLFNEQFF	TGTGCCAGCAGCTTAACTAGCGGGGGGCTTTTTAATGAGCAGTTCTTC
.	TRBV15	TRBJ2-7	.	CATGQGLSYEQYF	TGTGCCACCGGGCAGGGATTGTCCTACGAGCAGTACTTC
TRBD2	TRBV19	TRBJ2-3	.	CASKQTSGSDTQYF	TGTGCCAGTAAGCAGACTAGCGGGTCAGATACGCAGTATTTT
.	TRBV19	TRBJ1-5	.	CASSMMGPSNQPQHF	TGTGCCAGTAGTATGATGGGGCCCAGCAATCAGCCCCAGCATTTT
.	TRBV19	TRBJ1-1	.	CASSIWAPNTEAFF	TGTGCCAGTAGTATATGGGCCCCGAACACTGAAGCTTTCTTT
.	TRBV6-5	TRBJ2-1	.	CASSRDETNEQFF	TGTGCCAGCTCGCGGGACGAAACTAATGAGCAGTTCTTC
TRBD1	TRBV5-6	TRBJ1-1	.	CASRLLGQSSNTEAFF	TGTGCCAGCAGACTTTTGGGACAGTCATCGAACACTGAAGCTTTCTTT